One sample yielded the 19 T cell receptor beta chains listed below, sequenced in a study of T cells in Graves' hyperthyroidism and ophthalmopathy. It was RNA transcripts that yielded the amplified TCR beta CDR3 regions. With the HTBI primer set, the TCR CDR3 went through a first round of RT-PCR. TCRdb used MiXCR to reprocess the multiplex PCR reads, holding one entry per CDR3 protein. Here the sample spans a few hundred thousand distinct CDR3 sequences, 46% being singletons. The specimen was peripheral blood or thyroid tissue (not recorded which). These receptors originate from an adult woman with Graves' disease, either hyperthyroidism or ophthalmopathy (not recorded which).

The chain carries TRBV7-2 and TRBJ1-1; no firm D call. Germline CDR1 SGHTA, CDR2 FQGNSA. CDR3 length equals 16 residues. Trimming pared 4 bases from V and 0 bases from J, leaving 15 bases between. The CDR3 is CASSSLGEGVNTEAFF. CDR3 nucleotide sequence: TGTGCCAGCAGCTCCCTTGGTGAGGGAGTGAACACTGAAGCTTTCTTT.

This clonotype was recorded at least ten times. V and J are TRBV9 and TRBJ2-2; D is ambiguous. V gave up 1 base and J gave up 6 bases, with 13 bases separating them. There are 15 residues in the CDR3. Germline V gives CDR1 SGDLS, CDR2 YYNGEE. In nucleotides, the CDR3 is TGTGCCAGCAGCGTACAGAGCGTAAAAGCCGGGGAGCTGTTTTTT. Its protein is CASSVQSVKAGELFF.

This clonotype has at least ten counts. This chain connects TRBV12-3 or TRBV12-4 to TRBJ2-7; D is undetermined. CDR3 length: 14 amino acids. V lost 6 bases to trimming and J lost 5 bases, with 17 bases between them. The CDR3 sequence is CASSLKVVGDEQYF. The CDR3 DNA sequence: TGTGCCAGCAGCCTCAAAGTCGTAGGTGACGAGCAGTACTTC.

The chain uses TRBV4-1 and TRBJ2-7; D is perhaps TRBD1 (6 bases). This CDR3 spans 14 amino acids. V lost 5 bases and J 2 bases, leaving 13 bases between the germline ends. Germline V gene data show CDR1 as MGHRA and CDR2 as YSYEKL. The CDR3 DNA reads TGCGCCAGCAGCTCCGGACAGTGGCCCTACGAGCAGTACTTC. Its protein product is CASSSGQWPYEQYF.

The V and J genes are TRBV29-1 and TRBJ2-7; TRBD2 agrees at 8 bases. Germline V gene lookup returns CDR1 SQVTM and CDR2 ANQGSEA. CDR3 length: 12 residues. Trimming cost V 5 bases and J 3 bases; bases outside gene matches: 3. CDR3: CSVTGGNYEQYF. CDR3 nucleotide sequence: TGCAGCGTTACGGGAGGGAACTACGAGCAGTACTTC.

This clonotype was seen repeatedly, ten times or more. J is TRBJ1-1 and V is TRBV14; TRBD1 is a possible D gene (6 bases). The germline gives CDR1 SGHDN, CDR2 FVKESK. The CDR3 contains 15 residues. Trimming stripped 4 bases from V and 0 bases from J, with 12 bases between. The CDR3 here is CASSPTRDMNTEAFF. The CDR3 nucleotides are TGTGCCAGCAGCCCGACCAGGGACATGAACACTGAAGCTTTCTTT.

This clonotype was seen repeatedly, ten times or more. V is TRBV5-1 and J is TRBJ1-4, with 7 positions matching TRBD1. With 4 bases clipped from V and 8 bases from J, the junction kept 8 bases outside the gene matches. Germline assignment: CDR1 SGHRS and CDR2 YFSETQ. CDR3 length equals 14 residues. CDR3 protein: CASSGGTEGEKLFF. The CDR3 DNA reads TGCGCCAGCAGCGGCGGGACAGAGGGCGAAAAACTGTTTTTT.

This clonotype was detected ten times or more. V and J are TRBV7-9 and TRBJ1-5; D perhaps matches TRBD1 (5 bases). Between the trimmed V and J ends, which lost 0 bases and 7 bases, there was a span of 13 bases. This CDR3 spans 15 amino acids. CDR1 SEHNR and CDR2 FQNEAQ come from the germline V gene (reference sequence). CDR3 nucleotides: TGTGCCAGCAGCTTAGCGACAGAGAGAGGGCAGCCCCAGCATTTT. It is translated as CASSLATERGQPQHF.

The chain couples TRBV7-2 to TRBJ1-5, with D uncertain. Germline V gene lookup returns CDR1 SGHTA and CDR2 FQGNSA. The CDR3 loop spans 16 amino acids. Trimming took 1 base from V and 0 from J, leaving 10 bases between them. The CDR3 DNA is TGTGCCAGCAGCTTAGAAGGAAAATATAGCAATCAGCCCCAGCATTTT. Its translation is CASSLEGKYSNQPQHF.

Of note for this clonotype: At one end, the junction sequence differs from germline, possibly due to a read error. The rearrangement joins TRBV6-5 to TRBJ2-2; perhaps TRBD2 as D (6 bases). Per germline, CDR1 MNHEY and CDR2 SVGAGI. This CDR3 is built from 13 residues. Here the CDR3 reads CASSLGGTGELSW. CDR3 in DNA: TGTGCCAGCAGTTTGGGGGGAACCGGGGAGCTGTCTTGG.

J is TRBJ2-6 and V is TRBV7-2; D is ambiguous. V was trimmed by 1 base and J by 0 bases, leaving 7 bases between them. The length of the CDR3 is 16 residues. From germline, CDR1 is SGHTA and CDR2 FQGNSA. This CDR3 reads CASSLGPLSGANVLTF. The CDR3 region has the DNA TGTGCCAGCAGCTTAGGACCTCTCTCTGGGGCCAACGTCCTGACTTTC.

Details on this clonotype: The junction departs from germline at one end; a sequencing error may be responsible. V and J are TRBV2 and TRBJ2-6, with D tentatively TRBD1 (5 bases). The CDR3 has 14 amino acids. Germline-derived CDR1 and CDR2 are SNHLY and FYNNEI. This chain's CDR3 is CASIRGSGANVLTF. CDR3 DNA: TGTGCCAGCATTAGAGGTTCTGGGGCCAACGTCCTGACTTTT.

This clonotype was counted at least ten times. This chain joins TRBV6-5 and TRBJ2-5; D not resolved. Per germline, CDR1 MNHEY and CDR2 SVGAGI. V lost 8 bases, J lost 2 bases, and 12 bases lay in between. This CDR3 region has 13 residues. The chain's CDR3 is CASDWRPQETQYF. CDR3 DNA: TGTGCCAGCGACTGGCGTCCTCAAGAGACCCAGTACTTC.

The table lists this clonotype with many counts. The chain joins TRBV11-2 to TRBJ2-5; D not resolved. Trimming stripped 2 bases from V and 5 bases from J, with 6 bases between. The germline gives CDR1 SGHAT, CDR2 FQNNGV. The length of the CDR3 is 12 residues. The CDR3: CASSLNTETQYF. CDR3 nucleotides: TGTGCCAGCAGCTTAAATACGGAGACCCAGTACTTC. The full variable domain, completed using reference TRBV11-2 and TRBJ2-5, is EAGVAQSPRYKIIEKRQSVAFWCNPISGHATLYWYQQILGQGPKLLIQFQNNGVVDDSQLPKDRFSAERLKGVDSTLKIQPAKLEDSAVYLCASSLNTETQYFGPGTRLLVL.

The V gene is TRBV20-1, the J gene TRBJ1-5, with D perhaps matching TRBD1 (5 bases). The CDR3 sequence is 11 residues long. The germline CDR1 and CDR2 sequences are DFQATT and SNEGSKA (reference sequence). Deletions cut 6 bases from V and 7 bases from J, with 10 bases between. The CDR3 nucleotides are TGCAGTGCCACCGCAGGGCAGCCCCAGCATTTT. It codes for CSATAGQPQHF.

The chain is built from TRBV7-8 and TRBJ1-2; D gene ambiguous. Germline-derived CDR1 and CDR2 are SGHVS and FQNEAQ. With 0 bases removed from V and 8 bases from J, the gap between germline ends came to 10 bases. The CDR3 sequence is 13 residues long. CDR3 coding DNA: TGTGCCAGCAGCTTAGCGGGAGGTAGGGGCTACACCTTC. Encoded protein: CASSLAGGRGYTF.

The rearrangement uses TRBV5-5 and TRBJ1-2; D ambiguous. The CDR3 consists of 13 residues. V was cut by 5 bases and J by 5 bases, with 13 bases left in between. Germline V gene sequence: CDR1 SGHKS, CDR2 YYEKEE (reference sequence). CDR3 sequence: CASSRPPDYGYTF. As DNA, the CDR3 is TGTGCCAGCAGTCGGCCGCCAGATTATGGCTACACCTTC. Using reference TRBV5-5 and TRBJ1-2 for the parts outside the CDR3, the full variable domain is DAGVTQSPTHLIKTRGQQVTLRCSPISGHKSVSWYQQVLGQGPQFIFQYYEKEERGRGNFPDRFSARQFPNYSSELNVNALLLGDSALYLCASSRPPDYGYTFGSGTRLTVV.

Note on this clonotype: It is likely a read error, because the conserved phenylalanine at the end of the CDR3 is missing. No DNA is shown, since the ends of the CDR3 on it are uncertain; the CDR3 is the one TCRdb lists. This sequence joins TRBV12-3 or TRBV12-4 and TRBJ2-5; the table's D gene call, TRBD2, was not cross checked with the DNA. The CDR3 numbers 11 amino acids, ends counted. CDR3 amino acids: CASRGVAGHPI.

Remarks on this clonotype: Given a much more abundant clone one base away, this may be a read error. CDR3 sequence reads: CASSLASRPSLETQYF. CDR3 nucleotide sequence: TGCGCCAGCAGCTTGGCCTCGCGGCCAAGTCTAGAGACCCAGTACTTC. The V gene is TRBV5-1, the J gene TRBJ2-5; D gene unclear. V lost 0 bases and J 4 bases, leaving 16 bases between the germline ends. The CDR3 runs 16 residues. Germline V gene sequence: CDR1 SGHRS, CDR2 YFSETQ.